This entry lists 14 T cell receptor beta chains sequenced from one sample in a study of OX40 agonist ivuxolimab in advanced cancers. Library construction relied on the immunoSEQ multiplex PCR assay. TCRdb holds this immuneACCESS table with in-frame rearrangements only. Some clones are missing; in checked studies, unresolved V genes explain under half, and the rest has no known cause. The sample data list 53,000 or so clones, and roughly 83% of these were observed just once. Together, the top ten hold under 5.5% of the sample. The source was CD4+ or CD8+ T cells sorted from blood, collected in a trial of the OX40 agonist ivuxolimab. The origin of the receptors is an adult with an advanced solid tumor such as melanoma, head and neck, liver or kidney cancer.

The chain couples TRBV11-3 to TRBJ2-7, with 8 bases lining up with TRBD1. The CDR3 is made up of 13 amino acids. Germline V lookup: CDR1 SGHNT, CDR2 YENEEA. V was clipped by 5 bases and J by 4 bases; unmatched bases: 4. CDR3: CASSQGARYEQYF. The CDR3 DNA reads as TGTGCCAGCAGCCAGGGGGCTAGGTACGAGCAGTACTTC.

The chain recombines TRBV7-2 with TRBJ2-1; no firm D call. The germline V gene encodes CDR1 SGHTA and CDR2 FQGNSA. Trimming took 1 base from V and 8 from J, leaving 6 bases between them. The CDR3 runs 12 residues. The CDR3 loop reads CASSLDFDEQFF. The CDR3 DNA is TGTGCCAGCAGCTTAGACTTCGATGAGCAGTTCTTC.

The chain joins TRBV7-3 to TRBJ2-3; 7 nucleotides agree with TRBD1. Unmatched junction bases numbered 10, after V lost 1 base and J lost 0 bases. This CDR3 is 18 amino acids long. Looked up from germline, CDR1 is SGHTA and CDR2 is FQGTGA. The CDR3 reads CASSLMAGGNLSTDTQYF. Written as DNA, the CDR3 is TGTGCCAGCAGCTTAATGGCAGGGGGTAACCTTAGCACAGATACGCAGTATTTT.

This clone came up once. The chain joins TRBV28 to TRBJ1-2; D remains ambiguous. The V end lost 7 bases, the J end lost 0 bases, and 9 bases lay between the germline ends. Germline loops: CDR1 MDHEN, CDR2 SYDVKM. The CDR3 consists of 13 residues. CDR3 region: CASIGLANYGYTF. The CDR3 DNA reads TGTGCCAGCATAGGGTTAGCTAACTATGGCTACACCTTC.

The chain recombines TRBV5-1 with TRBJ1-4, with a weak D call TRBD1 (5 bases). V shed 0 bases and J shed 6 bases, with 12 bases lying between them. CDR3 length: 15 amino acids. Germline CDR1 and CDR2: SGHRS and YFSETQ. For the CDR3, the DNA is TGCGCCAGCAGCTTGGAGGGCAGGGTTTATGAAAAACTGTTTTTT. Encoded protein: CASSLEGRVYEKLFF.

This sequence joins TRBV2 and TRBJ1-2, with TRBD1 identical over 11 bases. Germline loops: CDR1 SNHLY, CDR2 FYNNEI. This CDR3 is 17 amino acids long. V trimming: 6 bases; J trimming: 6 bases; junction bases outside the gene matches: 15. The CDR3 sequence is CASRGQGAGWSKHGYTF. The CDR3 bases are TGTGCCAGCAGAGGACAGGGGGCGGGATGGTCTAAGCATGGCTACACCTTC.

The rearrangement uses TRBV21-1 and TRBJ2-2; the table gives TRBD1 as D, unverified against the DNA. TRBV21-1 is a pseudogene locus. The CDR3 runs 14 residues. CDR3: CASRTTDNTGELFF. CDR3 DNA sequence: TGTGCCAGCAGGACAACAGACAACACCGGGGAGCTGTTTTTT.

The chain has TRBV6-6 and TRBJ2-7; 9 bases line up with TRBD1. V gave up 4 bases and J gave up 6 bases; unmatched junction bases: 7. CDR3 length: 14 residues. Germline V gene data show CDR1 as MNHNY and CDR2 as SVGAGI (reference sequence). The CDR3 DNA is TGTGCCAGCAGTTGGACAGGGGTACGTGCCGAGCAGTACTTC. Protein: CASSWTGVRAEQYF.

The V gene is TRBV27, the J gene TRBJ2-2, with 11 nucleotides matching TRBD1. CDR3 length equals 14 residues. J lost 2 bases, V lost 10 bases, and 3 bases had no gene match. The V gene's germline CDR1 is MNHEY and CDR2 SMNVEV (reference sequence). Written as DNA, the CDR3 is TGTGCCATCCGGACAGGGGGCAACACCGGGGAGCTGTTTTTT. Protein product: CAIRTGGNTGELFF.

V gene TRBV7-3 combines with J gene TRBJ1-1; 9 nucleotides line up with TRBD1. V shed 5 bases, J shed 1 base, and the junction held 11 bases outside the gene matches. The CDR3 is 17 amino acids. The V gene's germline CDR1 is SGHTA and CDR2 FQGTGA. The CDR3: CASSRSGTGIPNTEAFF. CDR3 bases: TGTGCCAGCAGCCGCTCGGGGACAGGGATACCGAACACTGAAGCTTTCTTT.

This clone has a handful of counts. The CDR3 is CASSVEGSTRLFF. The CDR3 coding sequence is TGTGCCAGCAGCGTAGAGGGCAGCACGCGGCTGTTTTTT. The J gene is TRBJ2-2, the V gene TRBV9; D gene uncertain. There are 13 residues in the CDR3. Per the germline V gene, CDR1 is SGDLS and CDR2 is YYNGEE. Trimming pared 0 bases from V and 13 bases from J, leaving 13 bases between.

The chain combines TRBV6-1 with TRBJ2-3, with unresolved D. Germline assignment: CDR1 MNHNS and CDR2 SASEGT. Trimming stripped 7 bases from V and 2 bases from J, with 10 bases between. The CDR3 has 13 amino acids. CDR3 DNA: TGTGCCAGCACGTGGGCCGCCACAGATACGCAGTATTTT. This gives the protein CASTWAATDTQYF.

As regards this clone: One junction end disagrees with the germline gene, perhaps due to a read error. The chain links TRBV12-5 to TRBJ2-2, with D tentatively TRBD2 (5 bases). Germline V gene data show CDR1 as LGHNT and CDR2 as FRNRAP. CDR3 length: 18 amino acids. CDR3 sequence: CASGEVNLGGVDTGELLF. CDR3 in DNA: TGTGCTAGTGGTGAGGTCAACTTAGGAGGCGTCGACACCGGGGAGCTGCTTTTT. Variable domain in full (rest from reference TRBV12-5 and TRBJ2-2): DARVTQTPRHKVTEMGQEVTMRCQPILGHNTVFWYRQTMMQGLELLAYFRNRAPLDDSGMPKDRFSAEMPDATLATLKIQPSEPRDSAVYFCASGEVNLGGVDTGELLFGEGSRLTVL.

By sample fraction, this clone is medium-sized. The CDR3 here is CASSPGSSNQPQHF. In nucleotides, the CDR3 is TGTGCCAGCTCACCAGGGTCGAGCAATCAGCCCCAGCATTTT. The chain recombines TRBV18 with TRBJ1-5; no reliable D call. Deletions cut 2 bases from V and 1 base from J, with 6 bases between. The CDR3 runs to 14 residues. The germline gives CDR1 KGHSH, CDR2 LQKENI.